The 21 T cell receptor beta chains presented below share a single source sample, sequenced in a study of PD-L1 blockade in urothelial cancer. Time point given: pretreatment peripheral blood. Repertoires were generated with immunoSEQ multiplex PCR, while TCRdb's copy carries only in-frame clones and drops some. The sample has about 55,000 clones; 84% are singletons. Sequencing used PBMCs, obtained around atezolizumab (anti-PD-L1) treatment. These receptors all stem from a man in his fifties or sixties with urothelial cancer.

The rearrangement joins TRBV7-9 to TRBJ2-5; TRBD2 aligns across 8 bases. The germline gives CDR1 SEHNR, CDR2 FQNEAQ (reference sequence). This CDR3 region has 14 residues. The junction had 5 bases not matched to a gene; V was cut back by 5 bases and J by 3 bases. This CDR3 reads CASSGRGGKETQYF. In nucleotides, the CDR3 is TGTGCCAGCAGCGGACGGGGGGGGAAAGAGACCCAGTACTTC.

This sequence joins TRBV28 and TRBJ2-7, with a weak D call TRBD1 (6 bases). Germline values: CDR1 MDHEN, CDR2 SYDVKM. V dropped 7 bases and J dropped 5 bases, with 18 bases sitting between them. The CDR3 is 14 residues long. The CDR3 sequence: CASILGSGVNEQYF. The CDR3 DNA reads TGTGCCAGCATCCTGGGCTCAGGGGTTAACGAGCAGTACTTC.

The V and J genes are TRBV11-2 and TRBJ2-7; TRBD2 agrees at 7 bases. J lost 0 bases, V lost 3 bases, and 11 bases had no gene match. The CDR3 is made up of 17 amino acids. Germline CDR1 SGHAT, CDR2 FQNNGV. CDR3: CASSFSWGGANSYEQYF. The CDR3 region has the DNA TGTGCCAGCAGCTTCTCTTGGGGGGGAGCCAACTCCTACGAGCAGTACTTC.

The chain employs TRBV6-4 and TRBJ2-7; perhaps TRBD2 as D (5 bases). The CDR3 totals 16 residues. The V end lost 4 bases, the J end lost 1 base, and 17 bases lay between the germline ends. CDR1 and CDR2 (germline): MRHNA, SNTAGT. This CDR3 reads CASSGLGAGKSYEQYF. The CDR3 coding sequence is TGTGCCAGCAGTGGCCTAGGTGCGGGCAAGTCCTACGAGCAGTACTTC.

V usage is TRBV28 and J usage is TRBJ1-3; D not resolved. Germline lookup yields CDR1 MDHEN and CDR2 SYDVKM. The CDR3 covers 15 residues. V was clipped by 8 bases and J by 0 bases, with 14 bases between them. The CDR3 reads CASLLGSSSGNTIYF. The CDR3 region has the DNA TGTGCCAGCCTCCTGGGTAGCAGCTCTGGAAACACCATATATTTT. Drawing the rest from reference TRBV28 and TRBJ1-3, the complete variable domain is DVKVTQSSRYLVKRTGEKVFLECVQDMDHENMFWYRQDPGLGLRLIYFSYDVKMKEKGDIPEGYSVSREKKERFSLILESASTNQTSMYLCASLLGSSSGNTIYFGEGSWLTVV.

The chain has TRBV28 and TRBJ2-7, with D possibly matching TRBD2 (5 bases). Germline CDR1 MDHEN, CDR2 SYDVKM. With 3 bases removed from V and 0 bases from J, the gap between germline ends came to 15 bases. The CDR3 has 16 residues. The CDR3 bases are TGTGCCAGCAGTTTTTCAGCGGAGAGCCTCTCCTACGAGCAGTACTTC. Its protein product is CASSFSAESLSYEQYF.

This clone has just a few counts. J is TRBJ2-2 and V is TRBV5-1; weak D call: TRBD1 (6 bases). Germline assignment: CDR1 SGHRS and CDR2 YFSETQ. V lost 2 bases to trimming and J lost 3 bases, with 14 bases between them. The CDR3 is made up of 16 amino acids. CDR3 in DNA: TGCGCCAGCAGCTTTTTAGGACAGTTGGACACCGGGGAGCTGTTTTTT. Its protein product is CASSFLGQLDTGELFF.

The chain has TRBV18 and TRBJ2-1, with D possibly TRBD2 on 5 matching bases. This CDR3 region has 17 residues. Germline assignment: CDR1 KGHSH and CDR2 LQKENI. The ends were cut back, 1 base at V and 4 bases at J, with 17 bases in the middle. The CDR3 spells CASSPRAGSVIYNEQFF. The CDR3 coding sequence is TGTGCCAGCTCACCACGAGCTGGTAGCGTCATTTACAATGAGCAGTTCTTC.

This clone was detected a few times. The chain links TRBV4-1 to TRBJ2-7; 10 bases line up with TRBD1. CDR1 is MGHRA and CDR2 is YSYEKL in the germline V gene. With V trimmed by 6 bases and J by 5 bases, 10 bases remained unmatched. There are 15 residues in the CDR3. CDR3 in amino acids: CASRTRTGGVNEQYF. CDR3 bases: TGCGCCAGCAGAACCCGGACAGGGGGTGTGAACGAGCAGTACTTC.

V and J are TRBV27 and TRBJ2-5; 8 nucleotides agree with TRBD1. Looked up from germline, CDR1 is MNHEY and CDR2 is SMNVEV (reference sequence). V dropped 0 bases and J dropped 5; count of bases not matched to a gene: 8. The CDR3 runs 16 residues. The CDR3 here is CASSLSKVYRGETQYF. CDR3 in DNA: TGTGCCAGCAGTTTATCGAAAGTATACAGGGGGGAGACCCAGTACTTC.

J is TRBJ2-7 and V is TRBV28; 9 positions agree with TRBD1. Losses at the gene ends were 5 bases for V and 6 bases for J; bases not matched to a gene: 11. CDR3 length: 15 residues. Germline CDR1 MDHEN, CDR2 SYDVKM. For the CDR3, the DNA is TGTGCCAGCAGTCCTCCGGGACAGGGTAGGACCGAGCAGTACTTC. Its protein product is CASSPPGQGRTEQYF.

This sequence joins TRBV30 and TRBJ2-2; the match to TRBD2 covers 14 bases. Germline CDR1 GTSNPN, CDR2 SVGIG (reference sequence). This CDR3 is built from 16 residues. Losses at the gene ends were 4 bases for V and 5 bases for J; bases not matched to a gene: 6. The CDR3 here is CAWTLGLAGVTGELFF. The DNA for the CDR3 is TGTGCCTGGACCCTGGGACTAGCGGGAGTTACCGGGGAGCTGTTTTTT.

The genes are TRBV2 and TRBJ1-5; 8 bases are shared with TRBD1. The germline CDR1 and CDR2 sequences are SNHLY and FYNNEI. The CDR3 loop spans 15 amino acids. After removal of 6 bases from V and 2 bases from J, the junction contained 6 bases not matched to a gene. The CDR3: CASSATGVGNQPQHF. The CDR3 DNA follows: TGTGCCAGCAGCGCGACAGGGGTGGGCAATCAGCCCCAGCATTTT.

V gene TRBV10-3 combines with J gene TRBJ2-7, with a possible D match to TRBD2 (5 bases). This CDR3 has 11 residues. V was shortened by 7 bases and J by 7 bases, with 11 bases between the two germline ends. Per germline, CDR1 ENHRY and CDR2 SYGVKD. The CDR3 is CAITQTGEQYF. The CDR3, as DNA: TGTGCCATCACCCAGACGGGGGAGCAGTACTTC.

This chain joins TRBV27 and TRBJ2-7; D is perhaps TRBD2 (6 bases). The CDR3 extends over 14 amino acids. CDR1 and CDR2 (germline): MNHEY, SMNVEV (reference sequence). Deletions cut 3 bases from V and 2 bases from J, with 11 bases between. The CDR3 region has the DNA TGTGCCAGCAGTTTCGCGGGACCCGCCTACGAGCAGTACTTC. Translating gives CASSFAGPAYEQYF.

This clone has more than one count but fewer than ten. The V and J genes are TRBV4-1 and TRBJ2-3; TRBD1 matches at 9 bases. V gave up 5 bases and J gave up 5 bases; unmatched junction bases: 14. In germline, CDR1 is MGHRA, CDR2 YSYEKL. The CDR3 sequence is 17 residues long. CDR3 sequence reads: CASSLDPQGALVDTQYF. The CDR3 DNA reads TGCGCCAGCAGCTTGGACCCACAGGGGGCACTGGTAGATACGCAGTATTTT.

This chain's CDR3 is CASSMSGGPEQYF. As DNA, the CDR3 is TGTGCCAGTAGTATGAGCGGGGGGCCCGAGCAGTACTTC. The genes are TRBV19 and TRBJ2-7; 9 bases align to TRBD2. Trimming at V came to 3 bases and at J to 6 bases, leaving 3 bases not matched to a gene. Per germline, CDR1 LNHDA and CDR2 SQIVND (reference sequence). The CDR3 extends over 13 amino acids.

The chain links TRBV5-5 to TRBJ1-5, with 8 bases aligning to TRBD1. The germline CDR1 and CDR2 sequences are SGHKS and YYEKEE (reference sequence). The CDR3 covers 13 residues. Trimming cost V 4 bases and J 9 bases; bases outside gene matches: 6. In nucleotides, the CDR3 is TGTGCCAGCAGCACGACAGGGGAAGGGCCCCAGCATTTT. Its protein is CASSTTGEGPQHF.

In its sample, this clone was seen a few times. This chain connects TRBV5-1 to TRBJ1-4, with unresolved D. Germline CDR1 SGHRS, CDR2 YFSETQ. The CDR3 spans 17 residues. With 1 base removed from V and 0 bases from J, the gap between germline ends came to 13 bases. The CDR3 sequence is CASSLSQLSATNEKLFF. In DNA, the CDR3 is TGCGCCAGCAGCTTGTCGCAACTTAGTGCAACTAATGAAAAACTGTTTTTT.

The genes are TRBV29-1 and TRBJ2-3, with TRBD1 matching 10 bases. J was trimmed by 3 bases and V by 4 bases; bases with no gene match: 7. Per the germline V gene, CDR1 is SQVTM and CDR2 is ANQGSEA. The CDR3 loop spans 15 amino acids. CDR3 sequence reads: CSVGGLGQGTDTQYF. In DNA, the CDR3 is TGCAGCGTTGGTGGGTTGGGACAGGGGACAGATACGCAGTATTTT.

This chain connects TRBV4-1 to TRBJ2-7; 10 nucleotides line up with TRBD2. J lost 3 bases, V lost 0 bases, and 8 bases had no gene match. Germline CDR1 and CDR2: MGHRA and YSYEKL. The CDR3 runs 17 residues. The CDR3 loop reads CASSQEWTSGRFYEQYF. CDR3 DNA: TGCGCCAGCAGCCAAGAATGGACTAGCGGACGATTCTACGAGCAGTACTTC.